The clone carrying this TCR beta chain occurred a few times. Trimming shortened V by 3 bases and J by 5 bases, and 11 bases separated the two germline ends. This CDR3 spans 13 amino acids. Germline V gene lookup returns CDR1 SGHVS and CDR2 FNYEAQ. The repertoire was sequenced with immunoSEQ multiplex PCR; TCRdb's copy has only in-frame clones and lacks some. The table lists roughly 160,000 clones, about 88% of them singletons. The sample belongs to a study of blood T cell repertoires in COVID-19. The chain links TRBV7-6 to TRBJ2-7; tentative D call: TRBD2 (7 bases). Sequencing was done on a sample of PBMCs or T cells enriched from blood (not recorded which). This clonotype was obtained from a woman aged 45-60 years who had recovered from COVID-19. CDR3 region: CASSFTGRDEQYF. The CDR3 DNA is TGTGCCAGCAGCTTTACAGGGAGGGACGAGCAGTACTTC.